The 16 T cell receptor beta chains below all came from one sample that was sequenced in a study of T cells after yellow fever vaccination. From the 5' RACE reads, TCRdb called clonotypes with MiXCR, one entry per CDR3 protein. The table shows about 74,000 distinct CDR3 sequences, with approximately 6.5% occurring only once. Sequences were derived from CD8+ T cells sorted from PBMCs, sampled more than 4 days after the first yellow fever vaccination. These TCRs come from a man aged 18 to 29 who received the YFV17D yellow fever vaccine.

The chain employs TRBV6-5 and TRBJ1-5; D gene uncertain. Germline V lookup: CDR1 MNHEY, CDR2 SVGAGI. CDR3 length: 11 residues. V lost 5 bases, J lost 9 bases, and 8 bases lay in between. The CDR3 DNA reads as TGTGCCAGCAGTGGCCCCCCGCCCCAGCATTTT. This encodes CASSGPPPQHF.

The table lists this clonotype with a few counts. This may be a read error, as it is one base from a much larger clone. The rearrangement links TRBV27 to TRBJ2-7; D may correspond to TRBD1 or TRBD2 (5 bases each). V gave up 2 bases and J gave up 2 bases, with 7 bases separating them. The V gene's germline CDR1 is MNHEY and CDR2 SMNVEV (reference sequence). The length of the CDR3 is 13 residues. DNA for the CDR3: TGTGCCAGCAGTTTAGTGGGGGCCTACGAGCAGTACTTC. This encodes CASSLVGAYEQYF.

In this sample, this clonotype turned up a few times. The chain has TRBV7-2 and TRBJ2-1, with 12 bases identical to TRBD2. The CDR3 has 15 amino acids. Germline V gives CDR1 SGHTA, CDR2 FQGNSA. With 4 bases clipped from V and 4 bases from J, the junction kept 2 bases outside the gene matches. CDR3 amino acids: CASSSLAGGYNEQFF. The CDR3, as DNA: TGTGCCAGCAGCTCACTAGCGGGGGGTTACAATGAGCAGTTCTTC.

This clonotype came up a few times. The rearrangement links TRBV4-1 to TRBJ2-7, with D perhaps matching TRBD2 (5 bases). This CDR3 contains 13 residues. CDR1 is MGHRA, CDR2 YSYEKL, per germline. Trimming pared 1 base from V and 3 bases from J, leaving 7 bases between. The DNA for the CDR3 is TGCGCCAGCAGCCAAGTCGGGAACTACGAGCAGTACGTC. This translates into CASSQVGNYEQYV.

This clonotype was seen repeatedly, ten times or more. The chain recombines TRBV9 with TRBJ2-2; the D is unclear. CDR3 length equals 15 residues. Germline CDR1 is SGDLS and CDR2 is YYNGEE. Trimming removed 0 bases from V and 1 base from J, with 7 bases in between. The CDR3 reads CASSVAKGNTGELFF. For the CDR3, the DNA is TGTGCCAGCAGCGTAGCCAAGGGGAACACCGGGGAGCTGTTTTTT. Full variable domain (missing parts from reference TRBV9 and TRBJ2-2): DSGVTQTPKHLITATGQRVTLRCSPRSGDLSVYWYQQSLDQGLQFLIQYYNGEERAKGNILERFSAQQFPDLHSELNLSSLELGDSALYFCASSVAKGNTGELFFGEGSRLTVL.

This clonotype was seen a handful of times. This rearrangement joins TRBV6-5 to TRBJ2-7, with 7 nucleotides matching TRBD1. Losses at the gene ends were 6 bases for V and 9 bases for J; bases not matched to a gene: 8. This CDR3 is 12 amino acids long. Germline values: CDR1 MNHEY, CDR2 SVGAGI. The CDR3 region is CASSTDRIGQYF. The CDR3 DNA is TGTGCCAGCAGCACGGACAGGATTGGGCAGTACTTC.

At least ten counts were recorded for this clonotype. The CDR3 region is CSVGGEVTFTEAFF. The CDR3 region has the DNA TGCAGCGTCGGGGGCGAGGTCACTTTCACTGAAGCTTTCTTT. The J gene is TRBJ1-1, the V gene TRBV29-1; D is perhaps TRBD1 (6 bases). V lost 6 bases, J lost 4 bases, and 18 bases lay in between. This CDR3 has 14 residues. Per the germline V gene, CDR1 is SQVTM and CDR2 is ANQGSEA.

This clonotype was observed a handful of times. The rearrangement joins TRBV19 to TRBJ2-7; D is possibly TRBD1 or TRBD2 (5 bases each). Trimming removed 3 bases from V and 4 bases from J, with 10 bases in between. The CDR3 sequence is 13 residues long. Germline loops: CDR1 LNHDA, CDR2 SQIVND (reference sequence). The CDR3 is CASSIRDGYEQYV. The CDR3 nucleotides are TGTGCCAGTAGTATTCGGGACGGATACGAGCAGTACGTC.

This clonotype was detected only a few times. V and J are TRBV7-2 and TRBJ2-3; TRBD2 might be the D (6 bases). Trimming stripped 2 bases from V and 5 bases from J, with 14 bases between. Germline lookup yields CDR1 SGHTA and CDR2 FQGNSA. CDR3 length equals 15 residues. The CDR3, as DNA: TGTGCCAGCAGCTTATCAGCTCGGGGGATAGATACGCAGTATTTT. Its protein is CASSLSARGIDTQYF.

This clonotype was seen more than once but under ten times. CDR3 bases: TGTGCCAGCAGCCTAACGGACGGACTCCAAGAGACCCAGTACTTC. Its protein is CASSLTDGLQETQYF. V and J are TRBV7-9 and TRBJ2-5, with D possibly matching TRBD2 (5 bases). This CDR3 comprises 15 residues. Germline V gene lookup returns CDR1 SEHNR and CDR2 FQNEAQ (reference sequence). The V and J ends lost 5 bases and 1 base respectively, with 14 bases between them. The entire variable domain, with the rest obtained from reference TRBV7-9 and TRBJ2-5, is as follows: DTGVSQNPRHKITKRGQNVTFRCDPISEHNRLYWYRQTLGQGPEFLTYFQNEAQLEKSRLLSDRFSAERPKGSFSTLEIQRTEQGDSAMYLCASSLTDGLQETQYFGPGTRLLVL.

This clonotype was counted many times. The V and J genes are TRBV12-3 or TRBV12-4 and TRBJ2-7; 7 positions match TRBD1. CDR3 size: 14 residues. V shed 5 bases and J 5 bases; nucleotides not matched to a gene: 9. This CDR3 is CASSPRQGTHEQYF. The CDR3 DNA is TGTGCCAGCAGTCCGCGACAGGGAACCCACGAGCAGTACTTC.

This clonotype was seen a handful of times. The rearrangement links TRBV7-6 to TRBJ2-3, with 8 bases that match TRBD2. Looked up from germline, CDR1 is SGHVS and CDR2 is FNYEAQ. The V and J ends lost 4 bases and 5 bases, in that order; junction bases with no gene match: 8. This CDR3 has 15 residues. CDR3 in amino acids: CASSSPLAARDTQYF. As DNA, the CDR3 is TGTGCCAGCAGCTCTCCACTAGCGGCCAGAGATACGCAGTATTTT.

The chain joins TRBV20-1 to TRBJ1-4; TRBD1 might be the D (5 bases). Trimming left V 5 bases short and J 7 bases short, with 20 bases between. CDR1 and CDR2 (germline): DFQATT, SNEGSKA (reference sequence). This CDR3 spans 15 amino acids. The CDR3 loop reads CSASSTVPAAEKLFF. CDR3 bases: TGCAGTGCTTCCTCGACAGTCCCGGCGGCTGAAAAACTGTTTTTT.

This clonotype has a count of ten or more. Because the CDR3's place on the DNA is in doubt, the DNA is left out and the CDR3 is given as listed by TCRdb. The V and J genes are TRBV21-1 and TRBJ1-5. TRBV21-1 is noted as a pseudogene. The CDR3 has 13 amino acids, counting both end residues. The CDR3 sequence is CASWADGNQPQHF.

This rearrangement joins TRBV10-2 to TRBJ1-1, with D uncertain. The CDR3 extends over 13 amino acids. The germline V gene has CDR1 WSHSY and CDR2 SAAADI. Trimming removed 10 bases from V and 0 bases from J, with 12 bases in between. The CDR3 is CATGVSVNTEAFF. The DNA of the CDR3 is TGCGCCACAGGAGTTTCGGTGAACACTGAAGCTTTCTTT.

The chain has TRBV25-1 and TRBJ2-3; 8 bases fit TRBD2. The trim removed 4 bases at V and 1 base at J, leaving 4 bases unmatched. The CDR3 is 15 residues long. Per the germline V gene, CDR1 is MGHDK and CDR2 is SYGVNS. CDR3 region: CASSAAGGRTDTQYF. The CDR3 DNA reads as TGTGCCAGCAGTGCGGCGGGGGGCCGCACAGATACGCAGTATTTT.